The TCR beta chain described here comes from a study of response to subunit inactivated influenza vaccine (dated by TCRdb to 2017 to 2018). Regarding the study in general: To follow how T cells responded to a trivalent subunit inactivated influenza vaccine, the researchers relied on deep quantitative profiling of the T cell receptor repertoire. Here is what the overall study found, with its caveats: It was suggested by the authors that each seasonal influenza vaccination may recruit only a limited number of new T cells.

This clonotype was counted a few times. This clone's antigen is unknown. No base-level quality is on record; no much larger clone is a single base apart. Receptor libraries were prepared by RT-PCR. Instrument on record: Illumina HiSeq 2500. TCRdb cleaned the public reads at Q25 with fastp, built clones with MiXCR and kept in-frame beta chains. Rows are unified per CDR3 protein, each entry keeping the most common DNA and genes. This sample lists about 800,000 distinct CDR3 sequences; about 20% were detected once. The ten largest clones capture about a tenth of the sample. This TCR was sampled from a man in his fifties or sixties who received an inactivated influenza vaccine. Donor details come from another sample of the same person, matched by shared clones. The sample was PBMCs from blood, taken 5 days after vaccination.

CDR3 loop: CASSTGLYNEQFF. The sequence in DNA is TGTGCCAGCAGCACCGGCCTATACAATGAGCAGTTCTTC. The chain was built from TRBV5-6 and TRBJ2-1, with no reliable assignment of the D segment. The CDR3 holds 13 amino acids from the cysteine to the phenylalanine. Only the CDR3 DNA stays, 39 bases, in frame from base 1. Between the V and J ends, shortened by 4 bases and 4 bases respectively, the junction contains 9 bases. The CDR1 and CDR2 encoded by the germline V gene are SGHDT and YYEEEE. Reference TRBV5-6 and TRBJ2-1 genes cover what lies past the CDR3, so the full variable domain is DAGVTQSPTHLIKTRGQQVTLRCSPKSGHDTVSWYQQALGQGPQFIFQYYEEEERQRGNFPDRFSGHQFPNYSSELNVNALLLGDSALYLCASSTGLYNEQFFGPGTRLTVL.